Below are 24 T cell receptor beta chains sequenced from a single sample in a study of blood T cell repertoires in COVID-19. This table comes from immunoSEQ multiplex PCR, and its TCRdb copy is limited to in-frame clones, with some not included. The table lists around 34,000 clones, about 83% of them singletons, with approximately 4% in the top ten. Sequences were obtained from peripheral blood. Every receptor here comes from a man aged 50 or older with acute or convalescent COVID-19.

The chain joins TRBV11-1 to TRBJ1-1, with a weak D call TRBD1 (6 bases). CDR1 SGHAT and CDR2 FQDESV come from the germline V gene (reference sequence). V was shortened by 5 bases and J by 2 bases, with 12 bases between the two germline ends. The CDR3 is 14 amino acids. DNA for the CDR3: TGTGCCAGCAGCCCTGACAGGTCCAACACTGAAGCTTTCTTT. Amino acid sequence: CASSPDRSNTEAFF.

The chain has TRBV25-1 and TRBJ2-1; 11 nucleotides line up with TRBD2. J was trimmed by 12 bases and V by 7 bases; bases with no gene match: 11. The germline V gene has CDR1 MGHDK and CDR2 SYGVNS. CDR3 length equals 14 residues. DNA of the CDR3: TGTGCCAGCAAGGATTCTGGTAGCGGGAGGGTGCAGTTCTTC. This encodes CASKDSGSGRVQFF.

This clone has just one count. The rearrangement links TRBV9 to TRBJ2-5; maybe TRBD2 (6 bases). Trimming took 0 bases from V and 4 from J, leaving 13 bases between them. Looked up from germline, CDR1 is SGDLS and CDR2 is YYNGEE. The CDR3 contains 15 residues. The chain's CDR3 is CASSVGGDGRETQYF. CDR3 nucleotides: TGTGCCAGCAGCGTAGGCGGGGACGGGAGAGAGACCCAGTACTTC.

This chain joins TRBV7-2 and TRBJ1-1; 8 nucleotides agree with TRBD1. Germline CDR1 reads SGHTA; CDR2 reads FQGNSA. V gave up 0 bases and J gave up 5 bases; unmatched junction bases: 14. This CDR3 is built from 18 residues. CDR3 region: CASSLALFAGTGGTEAFF. The CDR3 bases are TGTGCCAGCAGCTTAGCGCTATTCGCCGGGACAGGAGGGACTGAAGCTTTCTTT.

This sequence joins TRBV23-1 and TRBJ1-5; TRBD1 aligns across 9 bases. TRBV23-1 carries the ORF label, with uncertain function. There are 17 residues in the CDR3. V lost 3 bases to trimming and J lost 2 bases; unmatched junction nucleotides: 8. The CDR3 bases are TGCGCCAGCAGTCATTGGGTGGGGACAGGGCGCAATCAGCCCCAGCATTTT. The encoded protein is CASSHWVGTGRNQPQHF.

The chain recombines TRBV7-9 with TRBJ2-7; D is possibly TRBD2 (6 bases). The ends were cut back, 1 base at V and 6 bases at J, with 13 bases in the middle. The CDR3 has 14 residues. In germline, CDR1 is SEHNR, CDR2 FQNEAQ (reference sequence). This CDR3 reads CASSLGPGVREQYF. In DNA, the CDR3 is TGTGCCAGCAGCTTAGGGCCGGGAGTACGCGAGCAGTACTTC.

This clone has just a few counts. This chain joins TRBV5-6 and TRBJ2-7, with D possibly TRBD1 on 5 matching bases. V shed 4 bases and J shed 4 bases, with 9 bases lying between them. Germline CDR1 and CDR2: SGHDT and YYEEEE. The CDR3 spans 12 residues. This chain's CDR3 is CASSIQGYEQYF. CDR3 DNA sequence: TGTGCCAGCAGCATCCAGGGTTACGAGCAGTACTTC.

The rearrangement links TRBV6-5 to TRBJ1-2, with D perhaps TRBD1 (5 bases). Trimming cost V 5 bases and J 1 base, with 14 bases left between them. The V gene's germline CDR1 is MNHEY and CDR2 SVGAGI. CDR3 length equals 15 residues. DNA of the CDR3: TGTGCCAGCAGTCAGACACGGGGGAATAACTATGGCTACACCTTC. This gives the protein CASSQTRGNNYGYTF.

CDR3 in amino acids: CASTQASLTDTQYF. The CDR3 region has the DNA TGTGCCAGCACTCAAGCGTCCCTAACAGATACGCAGTATTTT. V usage is TRBV3-1 (or the pseudogene TRBV3-2) and J usage is TRBJ2-3; no reliable D call. The germline V gene encodes CDR1 LGHDT and CDR2 YNNKEL (reference sequence). The CDR3 is 14 amino acids. The ends were cut back, 7 bases at V and 3 bases at J, with 14 bases in the middle.

V usage is TRBV7-6 and J usage is TRBJ1-2, with D maybe TRBD1 (6 bases). V lost 4 bases to trimming and J lost 3 bases, with 12 bases between them. Germline CDR1 and CDR2: SGHVS and FNYEAQ. The CDR3 length is 14 residues. The CDR3 reads CASSSREGDYGYTF. The DNA of the CDR3 is TGTGCCAGCAGCTCCAGGGAGGGGGACTATGGCTACACCTTC.

The V and J genes are TRBV5-8 and TRBJ2-3; unclear D gene. Per germline, CDR1 SGHTS and CDR2 YDEGEE. The CDR3 runs to 16 residues. Trimming left V 1 base short and J 0 bases short, with 12 bases between. The CDR3 protein is CASSLFGGSSTDTQYF. CDR3 in DNA: TGTGCCAGCAGCTTGTTTGGCGGTTCTAGCACAGATACGCAGTATTTT.

This clone was seen only a few times. V gene TRBV6-2 or TRBV6-3 combines with J gene TRBJ2-1; 10 nucleotides align to TRBD2. Germline CDR1 and CDR2: MNHEY and SVGEGT. The CDR3 is 14 amino acids. V trimming: 6 bases; J trimming: 8 bases; junction bases outside the gene matches: 7. CDR3 residues: CASSLAGEIDEQFF. The CDR3 DNA reads as TGTGCCAGCAGCCTAGCGGGAGAGATAGATGAGCAGTTCTTC.

The chain couples TRBV5-4 to TRBJ2-7; 8 bases align to TRBD1. The V gene end was trimmed by 5 bases and the J gene end by 2 bases; junction bases not matched to a gene: 9. The CDR3 loop spans 15 amino acids. Germline V gives CDR1 SGHNT, CDR2 YYREEE (reference sequence). CDR3 sequence reads: CASSGNAGGPYEQYF. In nucleotides, the CDR3 is TGTGCCAGCAGTGGAAATGCAGGGGGCCCCTACGAGCAGTACTTC.

This chain connects TRBV7-9 to TRBJ2-7; 9 positions match TRBD1. Germline lookup yields CDR1 SEHNR and CDR2 FQNEAQ (reference sequence). After removal of 1 base from V and 4 bases from J, the junction contained 8 bases not matched to a gene. The CDR3 is made up of 16 amino acids. The CDR3 spells CASSLELGQGQYEQYF. CDR3 nucleotide sequence: TGTGCCAGCAGCTTAGAGTTGGGACAGGGACAATACGAGCAGTACTTC.

The chain links TRBV6-5 to TRBJ2-5, with 14 nucleotides matching TRBD2. CDR1 MNHEY and CDR2 SVGAGI come from the germline V gene. The V gene end was trimmed by 8 bases and the J gene end by 5 bases; junction bases not matched to a gene: 4. The CDR3 is 14 residues long. The CDR3 protein is CASGLAGGRETQYF. DNA for the CDR3: TGTGCCAGCGGACTAGCGGGAGGTAGGGAGACCCAGTACTTC.

CDR3 protein: CASSLSSGSGTDTQYF. In nucleotides, the CDR3 is TGCGCCAGCAGCCTGAGTAGCGGGAGTGGCACAGATACGCAGTATTTT. V and J are TRBV5-1 and TRBJ2-3, with 9 bases matching TRBD2. The CDR3 length is 16 residues. Germline V gene lookup returns CDR1 SGHRS and CDR2 YFSETQ. Unmatched junction bases numbered 7, after V lost 4 bases and J lost 1 base.

The chain recombines TRBV15 with TRBJ1-1; D gene unclear. V was cut by 0 bases and J by 4 bases, with 12 bases left in between. The CDR3 has 15 residues. Per the germline V gene, CDR1 is LNHNV and CDR2 is YYDKDF (reference sequence). The chain's CDR3 is CATSRDVTVGTEAFF. The CDR3 DNA reads TGTGCCACCAGCAGAGATGTGACTGTGGGCACTGAAGCTTTCTTT.

The chain has TRBV6-6 and TRBJ2-7; D might be TRBD1 (6 bases). The CDR3 loop spans 14 amino acids. Germline V gene lookup returns CDR1 MNHNY and CDR2 SVGAGI (reference sequence). Trimming shortened V by 0 bases and J by 3 bases, and 9 bases separated the two germline ends. The CDR3 region has the DNA TGTGCCAGCAGTTACTCGGGACAAGACTACGAGCAGTACTTC. This encodes CASSYSGQDYEQYF.

The gene calls are TRBV9 and TRBJ2-3; TRBD2 agrees at 10 bases. V was pared by 0 bases and J by 6 bases, with 7 bases of the junction left unmatched. The CDR3 contains 16 residues. CDR1 SGDLS and CDR2 YYNGEE come from the germline V gene. The CDR3 region is CASSVALAGRSDTQYF. The DNA of the CDR3 is TGTGCCAGCAGCGTAGCACTAGCGGGGAGGTCGGATACGCAGTATTTT.

J is TRBJ1-2 and V is TRBV7-9, with TRBD1 as a possible D gene (5 bases). Germline lookup yields CDR1 SEHNR and CDR2 FQNEAQ (reference sequence). The CDR3 runs to 16 residues. V lost 1 base to trimming and J lost 5 bases, with 17 bases between them. DNA for the CDR3: TGTGCCAGCAGCTTAGGGGGCCGGCGGGGCTTATATGGCTACACCTTC. Protein product: CASSLGGRRGLYGYTF. Filled out from reference TRBV7-9 and TRBJ1-2, the complete variable domain reads DTGVSQNPRHKITKRGQNVTFRCDPISEHNRLYWYRQTLGQGPEFLTYFQNEAQLEKSRLLSDRFSAERPKGSFSTLEIQRTEQGDSAMYLCASSLGGRRGLYGYTFGSGTRLTVV.

This chain uses TRBV6-5 with TRBJ2-1; 8 bases align to TRBD2. V lost 2 bases and J lost 9; bases outside the gene matches: 3. There are 13 residues in the CDR3. Germline CDR1 and CDR2: MNHEY and SVGAGI. The DNA of the CDR3 is TGTGCCAGCAGTTACGGCGGGGGGAGTGAGCAGTTCTTC. It specifies CASSYGGGSEQFF.

The rearrangement uses TRBV11-2 and TRBJ1-2, with 9 positions matching TRBD1. The CDR3 extends over 13 amino acids. Germline V CDR1 and CDR2: SGHAT, FQNNGV. Trimming took 5 bases from V and 5 from J; bases not matched to a gene: 3. The CDR3 nucleotides are TGTGCCAGCAGCCCAGGGACAGGGTATGGCTACACCTTC. Protein product: CASSPGTGYGYTF.

The V gene is TRBV3-1 (or the pseudogene TRBV3-2), the J gene TRBJ2-5; 7 nucleotides match TRBD1. The germline gives CDR1 LGHDT, CDR2 YNNKEL (reference sequence). V shed 6 bases, J shed 0 bases, and the junction held 13 bases outside the gene matches. The CDR3 is 17 amino acids. Written as DNA, the CDR3 is TGTGCCAGCAGTGAGGGGGCAATTGGTGGGTACCAAGAGACCCAGTACTTC. This encodes CASSEGAIGGYQETQYF.

The CDR3 nucleotides are TGTGCCAGCAGTACTAGCGGGGGGGCCAACAATGAGCAGTTCTTC. Protein: CASSTSGGANNEQFF. The chain is built from TRBV6-2 or TRBV6-3 and TRBJ2-1, with 13 bases identical to TRBD2. The CDR3 covers 15 residues. Germline CDR1 and CDR2: MNHEY and SVGEGT. V shed 5 bases and J 5 bases; nucleotides not matched to a gene: 3.